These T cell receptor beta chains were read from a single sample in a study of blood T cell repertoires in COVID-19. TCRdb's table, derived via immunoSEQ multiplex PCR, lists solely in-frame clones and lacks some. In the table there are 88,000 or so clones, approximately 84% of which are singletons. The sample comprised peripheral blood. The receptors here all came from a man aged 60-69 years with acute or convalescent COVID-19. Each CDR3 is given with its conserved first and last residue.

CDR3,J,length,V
CASSGGGLANTYEQYF,TRBJ2-7,16,TRBV7-8
CASSLDGGATNEKLFF,TRBJ1-4,16,TRBV11-2
CASTGGAGTDTQYF,TRBJ2-3,14,TRBV6-5
CASSVRDTSSGANVLTF,TRBJ2-6,17,TRBV9
CASSFRQNTEAFF,TRBJ1-1,13,TRBV7-2
CASSAGGGTGASPLHF,TRBJ1-6,16,TRBV9
CASSLASQGTYEQYF,TRBJ2-7,15,TRBV11-2
CSALTGFGEQYF,TRBJ2-7,12,TRBV29-1
CAISESGVSTYEQYF,TRBJ2-7,15,TRBV10-3
CASSQGFDQPQHF,TRBJ1-5,13,TRBV18
CASSELGLAGGPIGEQYF,TRBJ2-7,18,TRBV6-1
CASSQFPRDSPLHF,TRBJ1-6,14,TRBV7-2
CASSLPLAGSPANTGELFF,TRBJ2-2,19,TRBV9
CASSLALGGYSEQFF,TRBJ2-1,15,TRBV7-2
CASSGTSGSNEQFF,TRBJ2-1,14,TRBV2
CASSLLASYEQYF,TRBJ2-7,13,TRBV13
CASSLAGAYGYTF,TRBJ1-2,13,TRBV7-9
CATSSTGKSTGELFF,TRBJ2-2,15,TRBV24-1
CASSLGLAGVGSTDTQYF,TRBJ2-3,18,TRBV5-6
CASSPPNGGQGYGNTIYF,TRBJ1-3,18,TRBV18
CASSLFTSGMIYEQFF,TRBJ2-1,16,TRBV28
CASMGPPSYEQYF,TRBJ2-7,13,TRBV19
CAWSPGQGPNIQYF,TRBJ2-4,14,TRBV30
CASSSRLAAYEQYF,TRBJ2-7,14,TRBV5-4
CASSFYRSSYNEQFF,TRBJ2-1,15,TRBV7-9
CASSPGDSYEQYF,TRBJ2-7,13,TRBV9
CASSPARGRGENQPQHF,TRBJ1-5,17,TRBV7-6
CASSPTLAGPYNEQFF,TRBJ2-1,16,TRBV7-9
CASSTDRWYQETQYF,TRBJ2-5,15,TRBV6-2/TRBV6-3
CASSQSGGMNTEAFF,TRBJ1-1,15,TRBV16
CASSPLTGSTEAFF,TRBJ1-1,14,TRBV5-6
CASSPDSSGNTIYF,TRBJ1-3,14,TRBV18
CASTYEGGNTIYF,TRBJ1-3,13,TRBV6-6
CASRRTGGASRLNTEAFF,TRBJ1-1,18,TRBV19
CASSVGTGGFSGNTIYF,TRBJ1-3,17,TRBV9
CASSPSFDYGYTF,TRBJ1-2,13,TRBV11-2
CASSQPNLGQGAGNEQFF,TRBJ2-1,18,TRBV4-2
CASSLGLAANTGELFF,TRBJ2-2,16,TRBV5-1
CATSIMGDSKYQETQYF,TRBJ2-5,17,TRBV15
CASSLAWTGVQYF,TRBJ2-4,13,TRBV27
CASSDSYGNTIYF,TRBJ1-3,13,TRBV7-9
CASSEPGQLNEKLFF,TRBJ1-4,15,TRBV7-9
CASSLAGSTDTQYF,TRBJ2-3,14,TRBV5-4
CASSSDRGDEKLFF,TRBJ1-4,14,TRBV6-5
CATSVQGAMSDTQYF,TRBJ2-3,15,TRBV24-1
CASSELGLRTEAFF,TRBJ1-1,14,TRBV6-1
CASSPPGVDTIYF,TRBJ1-3,13,TRBV11-2
CASSDWGPTSYNEQFF,TRBJ2-1,16,TRBV2
CASSMGGSSGEQFF,TRBJ2-1,14,TRBV19
CASSQDSGAGANVLTF,TRBJ2-6,16,TRBV4-3
CASSPNAPGQGAIYYEQYF,TRBJ2-7,19,TRBV18
CASSSFRERGSYEQYF,TRBJ2-7,16,TRBV27
CASSPDRVRAFF,TRBJ1-1,12,TRBV11-3
CASSLTGGRGYGYTF,TRBJ1-2,15,TRBV28